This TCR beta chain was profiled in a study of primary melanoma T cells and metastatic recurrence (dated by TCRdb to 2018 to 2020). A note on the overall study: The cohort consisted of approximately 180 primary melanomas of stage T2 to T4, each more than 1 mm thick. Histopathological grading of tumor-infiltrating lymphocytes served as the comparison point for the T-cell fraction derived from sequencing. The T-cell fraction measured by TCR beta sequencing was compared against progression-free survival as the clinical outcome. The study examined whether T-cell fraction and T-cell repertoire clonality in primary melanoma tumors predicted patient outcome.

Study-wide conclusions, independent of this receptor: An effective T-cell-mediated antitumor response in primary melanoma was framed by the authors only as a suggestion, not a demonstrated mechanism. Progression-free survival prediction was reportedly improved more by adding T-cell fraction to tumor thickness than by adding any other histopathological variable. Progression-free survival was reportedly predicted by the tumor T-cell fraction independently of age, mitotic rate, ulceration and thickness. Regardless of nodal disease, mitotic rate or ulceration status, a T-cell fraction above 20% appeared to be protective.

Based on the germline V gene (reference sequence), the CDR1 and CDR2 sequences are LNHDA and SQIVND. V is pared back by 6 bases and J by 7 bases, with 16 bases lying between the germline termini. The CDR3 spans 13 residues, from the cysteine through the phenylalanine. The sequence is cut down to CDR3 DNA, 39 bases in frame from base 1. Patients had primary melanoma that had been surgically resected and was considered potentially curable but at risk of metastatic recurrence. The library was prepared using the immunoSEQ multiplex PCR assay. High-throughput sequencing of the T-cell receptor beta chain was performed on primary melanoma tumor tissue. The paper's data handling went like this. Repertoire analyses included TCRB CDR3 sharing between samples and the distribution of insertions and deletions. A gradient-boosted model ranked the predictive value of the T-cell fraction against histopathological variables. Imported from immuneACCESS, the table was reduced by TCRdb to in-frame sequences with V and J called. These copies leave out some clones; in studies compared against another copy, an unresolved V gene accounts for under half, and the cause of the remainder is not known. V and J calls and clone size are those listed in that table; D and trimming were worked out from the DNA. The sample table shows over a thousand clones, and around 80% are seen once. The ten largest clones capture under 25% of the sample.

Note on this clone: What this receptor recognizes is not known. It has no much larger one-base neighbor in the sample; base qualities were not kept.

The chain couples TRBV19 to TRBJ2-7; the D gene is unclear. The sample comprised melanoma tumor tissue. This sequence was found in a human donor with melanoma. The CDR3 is CASSAASFQEQYF. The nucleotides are TGTGCCAGTAGCGCAGCGTCTTTCCAAGAGCAGTACTTC.